This is a list of T cell receptor beta chains from one sample in a study of human T cells and chemical hapten exposure. In TCRdb, the RACE reads were re-called with MiXCR into one record per CDR3 protein. In the table there are some 170,000 distinct CDR3 sequences, 20% to 25% of which are singletons. Source: whole blood, taken in connection with sensitization to the hapten diphenylcyclopropenone (DPC). These receptors came from a woman in her fifties or sixties with alopecia areata. Some clones in this sample may be carry-over from other donors' samples. Both conserved end residues are part of each CDR3. Each record gives: CDR3 protein, CDR3 DNA, D gene, clone size, J gene, V gene. D genes are given only for firm matches. Not every row has a clone size; where given, it reads once, few, many or a size class.

CSVEGRQTYEQYF	TGCAGCGTTGAAGGGCGGCAAACCTACGAGCAGTACTTC	.	.	TRBJ2-7	TRBV29-1
CASSPFPDSSSYEQYF	TGTGCCAGCAGCCCTTTCCCGGACTCGAGCTCCTACGAGCAGTACTTC	.	.	TRBJ2-7	TRBV6-5
CASSPGGETQYF	TGCGCCAGCAGCCCCGGAGGGGAGACCCAGTACTTC	.	many	TRBJ2-5	TRBV5-1
CASSQDRDSNQPQHF	TGTGCCAGTAGTCAGGACAGGGATAGCAATCAGCCCCAGCATTTT	TRBD1	few	TRBJ1-5	TRBV19
CATSSSGTGRIQYF	TGTGCCACCAGCAGTTCAGGGACAGGACGAATTCAGTACTTC	TRBD1	few	TRBJ2-4	TRBV15
CSALLPVARNTEAFF	TGCAGTGCTTTACTCCCGGTCGCGAGGAACACTGAAGCTTTCTTT	.	.	TRBJ1-1	TRBV20-1
CASSPAGESYEQYF	TGTGCCAGCAGTCCAGCGGGAGAAAGCTACGAGCAGTACTTC	TRBD2	.	TRBJ2-7	TRBV6-5
CASSPVAGVPGANVLTF	TGTGCCAGCAGTCCAGTAGCGGGAGTGCCAGGGGCCAACGTCCTGACTTTC	TRBD2	once	TRBJ2-6	TRBV27
CSARAERPGLAGRETQYF	TGCAGTGCTAGAGCCGAGCGACCGGGACTAGCGGGACGAGAGACCCAGTACTTC	TRBD2	few	TRBJ2-5	TRBV20-1
CASSLEGQGTNEQYF	TGTGCCAGCAGCTTAGAGGGACAGGGGACCAACGAGCAGTACTTC	TRBD1	few	TRBJ2-7	TRBV7-9
CASSSPGSGRRDEQFF	TGTGCCAGCAGTTCCCCCGGGAGCGGGAGGCGAGATGAGCAGTTCTTC	TRBD2	.	TRBJ2-1	TRBV6-5
CASNREDTGELFF	TGTGCCAGCAACAGGGAGGACACCGGGGAGCTGTTTTTT	.	.	TRBJ2-2	TRBV9
CASSQAGPDTQYF	TGTGCCAGCAGCCAGGCAGGGCCAGATACGCAGTATTTT	.	few	TRBJ2-3	TRBV14
CASSFARTGVNEQFF	TGTGCCAGCAGCTTCGCCCGGACCGGGGTCAATGAGCAGTTCTTC	.	.	TRBJ2-1	TRBV11-2
CSVDHKQGYGYTF	TGCAGCGTTGACCACAAACAGGGCTATGGCTACACCTTC	.	.	TRBJ1-2	TRBV29-1
CSARILSGPNEQFF	TGCAGTGCTAGAATCCTCAGCGGCCCCAATGAGCAGTTCTTC	.	.	TRBJ2-1	TRBV20-1
CASSLAGLVSEQFF	TGTGCCAGCAGCTTGGCAGGACTAGTTTCTGAGCAGTTCTTC	TRBD2	.	TRBJ2-1	TRBV5-6
CAISVRQGGNGYTF	TGTGCCATCTCAGTACGTCAGGGGGGCAATGGCTACACCTTC	TRBD1	few	TRBJ1-2	TRBV2
CASSHLRFPNTEAFF	TGTGCCAGCAGCCATTTGAGGTTCCCGAACACTGAAGCTTTCTTT	.	.	TRBJ1-1	TRBV6-2/TRBV6-3
CASTDRDTEAFF	TGCGCCAGCACCGACAGGGACACTGAAGCTTTCTTT	TRBD1	.	TRBJ1-1	TRBV5-1
CASSPYSSSYNSPLHF	TGTGCCAGCAGTCCATACTCGAGCTCCTATAATTCACCCCTCCACTTT	.	.	TRBJ1-6	TRBV12-3/TRBV12-4
CASSVNREEQYF	TGTGCCAGCAGCGTCAACCGAGAAGAGCAGTACTTC	.	.	TRBJ2-7	TRBV7-9
CSAREYVDEQFF	TGCAGTGCTAGAGAGTATGTCGATGAGCAGTTCTTC	.	.	TRBJ2-1	TRBV20-1
CSALDRGNEKLFF	TGCAGCGCCCTAGACAGGGGAAATGAAAAACTGTTTTTT	TRBD1	once	TRBJ1-4	TRBV20-1
CASSLLRLNTDTQYF	TGCGCCAGCAGCTTGTTGAGACTAAACACAGATACGCAGTATTTT	.	.	TRBJ2-3	TRBV5-1
CATSRGIGGTDTQYF	TGTGCCACCAGCAGAGGAATTGGCGGCACAGATACGCAGTATTTT	.	few	TRBJ2-3	TRBV15
CASSQVQGIGEQYF	TGCGCCAGCAGCCAAGTACAGGGAATAGGTGAGCAGTACTTC	.	.	TRBJ2-7	TRBV4-1
CASSSGTSSPETQYF	TGCGCCAGCAGTTCCGGGACTAGCTCCCCAGAGACCCAGTACTTC	TRBD2	few	TRBJ2-5	TRBV5-1
CASSLLAGGLDYEQYF	TGTGCCAGCAGCTTACTAGCGGGAGGTTTGGACTACGAGCAGTACTTC	TRBD2	.	TRBJ2-7	TRBV7-9